This T cell receptor (beta chain) was identified during a study of shared clonotypes between healthy human individuals. Measured with immunoSEQ multiplex PCR; TCRdb has only the in-frame clones, and not every one. The sample records approximately 530,000 clones, roughly 95% being singletons. The table lists this clone with a count of one. V was trimmed by 5 bases and J by 1 base, leaving 17 bases between them. The CDR3 is 17 residues long. Germline loops: CDR1 SEHNR, CDR2 FQNEAQ (reference sequence). The chain recombines TRBV7-9 with TRBJ2-2; TRBD2 is a possible D gene (5 bases). The sequence was obtained from a woman between 25 and 40 years old in good health. Input material: naive CD4+ T cells sorted from blood. The subset here: CD45RA+ positively selected. As DNA, the CDR3 is TGTGCCAGCAGCCCTGGGGAGTTAGGGAAGAACACCGGGGAGCTGTTTTTT. Translating gives CASSPGELGKNTGELFF. The variable domain in full, with the rest retrieved from reference TRBV7-9 and TRBJ2-2, is DTGVSQNPRHKITKRGQNVTFRCDPISEHNRLYWYRQTLGQGPEFLTYFQNEAQLEKSRLLSDRFSAERPKGSFSTLEIQRTEQGDSAMYLCASSPGELGKNTGELFFGEGSRLTVL.